This T cell receptor (beta chain) came from a study of T cells in Graves' hyperthyroidism and ophthalmopathy. Study conclusions and caveats: Classification by a 13 V-J model distinguished ophthalmopathy from stable hyperthyroidism.

Trimming cost V 5 bases and J 2 bases, with 12 bases left between them. This CDR3 is 14 amino acids long. Per the germline V gene, CDR1 is SGHVS and CDR2 is FNYEAQ. The study defined stable Graves' hyperthyroidism as no ophthalmopathy progression within 18 months. The diagnoses drew upon clinical symptoms, serum thyroxine and TRAb, thyroid ultrasound and orbital computed tomography. Amplification targeted TCR beta CDR3 regions from RNA transcripts. The TCR CDR3 was amplified in a first-round RT-PCR using the HTBI primer set. A single record per CDR3 protein comes from TCRdb applying MiXCR to the multiplex PCR reads. The repertoire includes roughly 570,000 distinct CDR3 sequences, more than 45% of them detected once, and around 8% sits in the top ten. Regarding this clonotype: Its cognate antigen is unknown.

The sequencing sample was made of peripheral blood or thyroid tissue (not recorded which). The rearrangement links TRBV7-6 to TRBJ1-2; no clear D gene. This sequence was found in a woman aged 18-30 years with Graves' hyperthyroidism. This CDR3 is CASSHSGGNYGYTF. CDR3 DNA: TGTGCCAGCAGCCACTCGGGTGGGAACTATGGCTACACCTTC.